This TCR beta chain was sequenced in a study of shared clonotypes between healthy human individuals. The table came from immunoSEQ multiplex PCR; TCRdb's copy has only in-frame clones and leaves some out. The profile covers about 700,000 clones, with about 91% appearing a single time and more than 20% taken by the ten largest. Selected positively for CCR7 and CD45RO-negative, naive CD8 cells excluded terminally differentiated effector memory CD45RA+ cells. V shed 2 bases and J shed 0 bases, with 13 bases lying between them. The CDR3 is made up of 16 amino acids. Germline V gene lookup returns CDR1 SEHNR and CDR2 FQNEAQ (reference sequence).

Source material: naive CD8+ T cells sorted from blood. This clonotype was obtained from a man aged 25 to 45 in good health. The gene calls are TRBV7-9 and TRBJ1-1, with a weak D call TRBD1 (5 bases). CDR3 coding DNA: TGTGCCAGCAGCTTAAACCACAGGCTAATGAACACTGAAGCTTTCTTT. Encoded protein: CASSLNHRLMNTEAFF.